This passage covers 14 T cell receptor beta chains from one sample sequenced in a study of regulatory T cells in long-lasting Graves disease listed by TCRdb under 2021. This sample's time point label indicates: persistent/refractory GD, antithyroid drugs over 5 years with positive TRAb. RNA was extracted from PBMCs in TRIzol for both TCR sequencing and RNA sequencing. The method was multiplex PCR. These reads were obtained on an Illumina HiSeq 4000. CDR3 regions were amplified by Arm-PCR with iRepertoire HTBI primers to construct TCR beta libraries. TCRdb cleaned the public reads at Q25 with fastp, built clones with MiXCR and kept in-frame beta chains. Rows are combined by CDR3 protein, so each entry shows the most common genes and DNA. Within this sample are about 340,000 distinct CDR3 sequences, with roughly 21% of them counted one time only. The ten most abundant clones make up just under 30% of the sample.

The starting material was peripheral blood mononuclear cells (PBMCs), obtained when the disease was refractory, from a patient treated with antithyroid drugs. The origin of the receptors is a female donor with Graves disease.

As concerns this clonotype: Since a much larger clone is just one base distant, this may be a read error. The J gene is TRBJ1-2, the V gene TRBV18; D gene ambiguous. The ends were cut back, 4 bases at V and 6 bases at J, with 15 bases in the middle. The germline V gene encodes CDR1 KGHSH and CDR2 LQKENI. The CDR3 length is 14 residues. CDR3 nucleotide sequence: TGTGCCAGCTCACACAGTGAGGCGCCGGATGGCTACACCTTC. Its translation is CASSHSEAPDGYTF.

The chain uses TRBV28 and TRBJ2-3; D is undetermined. V was shortened by 5 bases and J by 2 bases, with 14 bases between the two germline ends. Germline CDR1 reads MDHEN; CDR2 reads SYDVKM. The CDR3 consists of 15 residues. CDR3 coding DNA: TGTGCCAGCAGTCTTGACCGGGTAACCACAGATACGCAGTATTTT. It encodes CASSLDRVTTDTQYF.

The chain employs TRBV7-2 and TRBJ1-2; 8 positions agree with TRBD1. The CDR3 extends over 18 amino acids. Unmatched junction bases numbered 17, after V lost 5 bases and J lost 3 bases. The germline V gene has CDR1 SGHTA and CDR2 FQGNSA. The CDR3 loop reads CASSPSRTGKSQDYGYTF. The CDR3 nucleotides are TGTGCCAGCAGCCCATCGAGGACAGGGAAATCTCAGGACTATGGCTACACCTTC. The full variable domain, rest sourced from reference TRBV7-2 and TRBJ1-2, is GAGVSQSPSNKVTEKGKDVELRCDPISGHTALYWYRQSLGQGLEFLIYFQGNSAPDKSGLPSDRFSAERTGGSVSTLTIQRTQQEDSAVYLCASSPSRTGKSQDYGYTFGSGTRLTVV.

This clonotype was found many times. The chain couples TRBV29-1 to TRBJ1-2; TRBD1 matches at 9 bases. CDR3 length equals 12 residues. With V trimmed by 5 bases and J by 5 bases, 3 bases remained unmatched. Germline V gene sequence: CDR1 SQVTM, CDR2 ANQGSEA. CDR3 loop: CSVRDRAYGYTF. Written as DNA, the CDR3 is TGCAGCGTTCGGGACAGGGCATATGGCTACACCTTC.

As regards this clonotype: A read error may produce the germline difference seen at one junction end. The genes are TRBV5-1 and TRBJ2-5; maybe TRBD2 (6 bases). The CDR3 is made up of 11 amino acids. From germline, CDR1 is SGHRS and CDR2 YFSETQ. The CDR3 DNA follows: TGCGCCGGCAGGGAGGCAGAGACCCAGTACTTC. Translation: CAGREAETQYF.

Details on this clonotype: A much larger clone lies one base from this, so it may be a read error. As DNA, the CDR3 is TGTGCCAGCAGCTTAGTAGGGGGACTAGCGGAAGAGACCCGGTACTTC. Amino acids: CASSLVGGLAEETRYF. This chain uses TRBV7-2 with TRBJ2-5; 11 bases agree with TRBD2. The CDR3 loop spans 16 amino acids. Germline CDR1 and CDR2: SGHTA and FQGNSA.

A few counts support this clonotype. The chain carries TRBV19 and TRBJ1-5; 7 bases match TRBD1. The CDR3 has 13 amino acids. Germline trimming cut 5 bases from V and 5 bases from J; bases unmatched to any gene: 3. CDR1 and CDR2 (germline): LNHDA, SQIVND (reference sequence). The CDR3 spells CASSVDRDQPQHF. CDR3 nucleotides: TGTGCCAGTAGTGTTGACAGGGATCAGCCCCAGCATTTT.

This clonotype has just a few counts. This chain links TRBV3-1 with TRBJ1-1; the D gene is possibly TRBD1 (5 bases). This CDR3 has 15 amino acids. Trimming cost V 2 bases and J 5 bases, with 15 bases left between them. Germline V gene data show CDR1 as LGHDT and CDR2 as YNNKEL (reference sequence). As DNA, the CDR3 is TGTGCCAGCAGCCAAACGGGCAGGCGGGGGACTGAAGCTTTCTTT. Its protein product is CASSQTGRRGTEAFF.

This clonotype has only a few counts. This chain joins TRBV27 and TRBJ2-7; TRBD2 agrees at 13 bases. In germline, CDR1 is MNHEY, CDR2 SMNVEV (reference sequence). The CDR3 extends over 17 amino acids. V was clipped by 4 bases and J by 3 bases; unmatched bases: 9. The CDR3 coding sequence is TGTGCCAGCAGTTACTCTTTTGGGACTAGCGGGGTCTACGAGCAGTACTTC. It encodes CASSYSFGTSGVYEQYF.

In its sample, this clonotype was seen a few times. The chain is built from TRBV7-9 and TRBJ2-7, with 9 bases aligning to TRBD1. Germline loops: CDR1 SEHNR, CDR2 FQNEAQ (reference sequence). V lost 5 bases and J lost 6; bases outside the gene matches: 8. There are 14 residues in the CDR3. The CDR3 DNA reads TGTGCCAGCAGCACCGGGACAGGGCTTATCGAGCAGTACTTC. This encodes CASSTGTGLIEQYF.

This clonotype was seen many times. J is TRBJ1-5 and V is TRBV7-8; D possibly corresponds to TRBD1 (5 bases). This CDR3 has 16 amino acids. The V gene lost 3 bases and the J gene lost 5 bases, with 17 bases spanning the gap. The germline CDR1 and CDR2 sequences are SGHVS and FQNEAQ. The CDR3 DNA is TGTGCCAGCAGCTTCACGGGGCCGGGGGTGTATCAGCCCCAGCATTTT. Residues: CASSFTGPGVYQPQHF.

V is TRBV11-3 and J is TRBJ2-1; possibly TRBD1 or TRBD2 for D (6 bases each). The CDR3 extends over 16 amino acids. Per the germline V gene, CDR1 is SGHNT and CDR2 is YENEEA. V gave up 1 base and J gave up 8 bases, with 18 bases separating them. DNA of the CDR3: TGTGCCAGCAGCTTAGGTGGAGGGGGGCAAGGGGATGAGCAGTTCTTC. Protein product: CASSLGGGGQGDEQFF.

This clonotype was counted at least ten times. The chain carries TRBV7-2 and TRBJ2-2; D is unresolved. Between the trimmed V and J ends, which lost 1 base and 6 bases, there was a span of 6 bases. Per the germline V gene, CDR1 is SGHTA and CDR2 is FQGNSA. The CDR3 contains 13 residues. The DNA of the CDR3 is TGTGCCAGCAGCTTAGAGCTCGCCGGGGAGCTGTTTTTT. Translation gives CASSLELAGELFF.

This clonotype has a handful of counts. J is TRBJ2-5 and V is TRBV29-1; 9 nucleotides match TRBD1. Per germline, CDR1 SQVTM and CDR2 ANQGSEA. This CDR3 spans 15 amino acids. The V and J ends lost 2 bases and 5 bases, in that order; junction bases with no gene match: 9. CDR3 residues: CSVERGQGGGETQYF. The CDR3 DNA is TGCAGCGTTGAAAGGGGACAGGGTGGCGGGGAGACCCAGTACTTC.